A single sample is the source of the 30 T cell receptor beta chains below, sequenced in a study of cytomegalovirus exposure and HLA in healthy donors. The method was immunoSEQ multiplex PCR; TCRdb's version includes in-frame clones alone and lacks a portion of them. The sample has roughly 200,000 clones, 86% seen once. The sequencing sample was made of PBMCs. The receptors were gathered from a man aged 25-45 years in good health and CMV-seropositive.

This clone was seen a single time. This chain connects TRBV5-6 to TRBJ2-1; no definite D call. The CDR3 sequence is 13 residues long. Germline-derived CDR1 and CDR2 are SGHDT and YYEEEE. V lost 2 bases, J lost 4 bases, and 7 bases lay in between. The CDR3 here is CASSFERYNEQFF. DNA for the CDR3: TGTGCCAGCAGCTTTGAACGATACAATGAGCAGTTCTTC.

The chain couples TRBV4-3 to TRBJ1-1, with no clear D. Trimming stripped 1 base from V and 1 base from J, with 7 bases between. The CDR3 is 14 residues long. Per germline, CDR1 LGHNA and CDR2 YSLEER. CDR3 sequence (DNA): TGCGCCAGCAGCCAAGGAGCGGGGAACACTGAAGCTTTCTTT. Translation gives CASSQGAGNTEAFF.

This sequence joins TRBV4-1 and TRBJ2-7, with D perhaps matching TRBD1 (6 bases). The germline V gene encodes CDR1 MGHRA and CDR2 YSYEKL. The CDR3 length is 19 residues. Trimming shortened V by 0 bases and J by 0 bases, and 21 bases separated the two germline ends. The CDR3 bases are TGCGCCAGCAGCCAAGATCAGGACAGCAAATTCATCCTCTCCTACGAGCAGTACTTC. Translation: CASSQDQDSKFILSYEQYF.

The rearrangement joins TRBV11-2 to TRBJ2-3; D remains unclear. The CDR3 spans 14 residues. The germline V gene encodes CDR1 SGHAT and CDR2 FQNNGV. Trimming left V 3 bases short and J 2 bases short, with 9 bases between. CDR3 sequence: CASSLVIPTDTQYF. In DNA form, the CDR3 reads TGTGCCAGCAGCTTGGTGATCCCCACAGATACGCAGTATTTT.

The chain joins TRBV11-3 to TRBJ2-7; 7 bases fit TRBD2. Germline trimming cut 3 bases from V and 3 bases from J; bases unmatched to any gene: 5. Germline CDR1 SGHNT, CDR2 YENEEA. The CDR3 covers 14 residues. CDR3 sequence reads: CASSFTRDYYEQYF. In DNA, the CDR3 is TGTGCCAGCAGCTTCACACGGGACTACTACGAGCAGTACTTC.

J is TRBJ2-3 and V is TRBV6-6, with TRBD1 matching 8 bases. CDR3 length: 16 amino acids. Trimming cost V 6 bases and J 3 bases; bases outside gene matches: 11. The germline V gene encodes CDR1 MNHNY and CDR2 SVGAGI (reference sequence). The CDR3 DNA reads TGTGCCAGCAGCCCTTGGGGGCAGGGGGCTACAGATACGCAGTATTTT. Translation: CASSPWGQGATDTQYF.

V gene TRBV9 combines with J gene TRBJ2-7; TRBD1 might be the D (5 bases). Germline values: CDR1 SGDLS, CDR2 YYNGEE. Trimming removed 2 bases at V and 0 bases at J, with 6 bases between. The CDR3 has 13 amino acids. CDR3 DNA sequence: TGTGCCAGCAGCGTGACAGCCTCCTACGAGCAGTACTTC. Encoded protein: CASSVTASYEQYF. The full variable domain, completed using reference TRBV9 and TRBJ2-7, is DSGVTQTPKHLITATGQRVTLRCSPRSGDLSVYWYQQSLDQGLQFLIQYYNGEERAKGNILERFSAQQFPDLHSELNLSSLELGDSALYFCASSVTASYEQYFGPGTRLTVT.

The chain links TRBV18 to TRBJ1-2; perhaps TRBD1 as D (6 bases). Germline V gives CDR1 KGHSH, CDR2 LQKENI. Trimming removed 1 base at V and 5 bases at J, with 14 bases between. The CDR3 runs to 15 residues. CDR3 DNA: TGTGCCAGCTCACCACTCGACAGGTCGGGGTATGGCTACACCTTC. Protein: CASSPLDRSGYGYTF.

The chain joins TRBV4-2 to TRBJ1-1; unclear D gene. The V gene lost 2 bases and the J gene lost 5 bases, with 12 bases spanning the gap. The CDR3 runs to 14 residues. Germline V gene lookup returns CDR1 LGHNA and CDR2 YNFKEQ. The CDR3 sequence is CASSQNKGSTEAFF. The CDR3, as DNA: TGTGCCAGCAGCCAAAACAAGGGTTCTACTGAAGCTTTCTTT.

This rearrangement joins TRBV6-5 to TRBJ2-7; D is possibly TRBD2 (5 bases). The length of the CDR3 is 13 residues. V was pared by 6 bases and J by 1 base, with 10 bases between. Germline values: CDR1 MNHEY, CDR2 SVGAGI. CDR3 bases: TGTGCCAGCAGGAGGACGGGGTCCTACGAGCAGTACTTC. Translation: CASRRTGSYEQYF.

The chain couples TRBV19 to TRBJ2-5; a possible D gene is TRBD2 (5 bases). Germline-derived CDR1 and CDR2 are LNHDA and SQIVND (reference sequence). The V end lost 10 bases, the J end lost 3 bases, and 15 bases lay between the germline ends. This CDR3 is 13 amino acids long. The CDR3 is CATAGIAKETQYF. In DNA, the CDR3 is TGTGCCACCGCCGGCATAGCGAAAGAGACCCAGTACTTC.

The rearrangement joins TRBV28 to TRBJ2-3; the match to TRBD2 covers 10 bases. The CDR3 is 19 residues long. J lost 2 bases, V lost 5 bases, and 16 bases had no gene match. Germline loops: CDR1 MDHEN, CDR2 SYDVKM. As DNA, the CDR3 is TGTGCCAGCAGTGCAGCGAGCGGGAGGGCCGGGGAGGACACAGATACGCAGTATTTT. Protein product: CASSAASGRAGEDTDTQYF.

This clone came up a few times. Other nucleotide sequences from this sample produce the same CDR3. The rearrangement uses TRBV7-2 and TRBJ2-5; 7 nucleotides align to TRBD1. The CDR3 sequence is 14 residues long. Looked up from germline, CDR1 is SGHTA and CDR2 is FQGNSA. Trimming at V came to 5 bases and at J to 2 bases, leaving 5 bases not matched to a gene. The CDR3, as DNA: TGTGCCAGCAGCCCGGGACAGAGACAAGAGACCCAGTACTTC. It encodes CASSPGQRQETQYF.

The CDR3 reads CASSLRAGYNQPQHF. DNA for the CDR3: TGCGCCAGCAGCTTGAGGGCAGGGTATAATCAGCCCCAGCATTTT. The rearrangement uses TRBV5-1 and TRBJ1-5; possibly TRBD1 for D (5 bases). CDR1 SGHRS and CDR2 YFSETQ come from the germline V gene. V was clipped by 1 base and J by 4 bases, with 12 bases between them. The CDR3 extends over 15 amino acids.

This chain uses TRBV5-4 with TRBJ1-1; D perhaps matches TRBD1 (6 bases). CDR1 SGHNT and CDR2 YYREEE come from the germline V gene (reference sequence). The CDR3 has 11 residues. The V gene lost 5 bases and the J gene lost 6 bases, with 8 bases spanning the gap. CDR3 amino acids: CASRRGAEAFF. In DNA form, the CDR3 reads TGTGCCAGCAGGAGGGGGGCTGAAGCTTTCTTT. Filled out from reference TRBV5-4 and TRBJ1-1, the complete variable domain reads ETGVTQSPTHLIKTRGQQVTLRCSSQSGHNTVSWYQQALGQGPQFIFQYYREEENGRGNFPPRFSGLQFPNYSSELNVNALELDDSALYLCASRRGAEAFFGQGTRLTVV.

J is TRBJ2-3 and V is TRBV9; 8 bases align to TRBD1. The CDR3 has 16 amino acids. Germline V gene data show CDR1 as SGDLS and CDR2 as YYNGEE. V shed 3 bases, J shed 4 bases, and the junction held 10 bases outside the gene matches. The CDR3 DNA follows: TGTGCCAGCAGCGCCCCGTTTCGGACAGGGTCAGATACGCAGTATTTT. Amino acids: CASSAPFRTGSDTQYF.

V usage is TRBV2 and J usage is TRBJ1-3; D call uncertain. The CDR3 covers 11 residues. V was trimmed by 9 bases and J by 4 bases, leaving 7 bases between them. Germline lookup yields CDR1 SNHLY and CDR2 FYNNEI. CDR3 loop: CARMEGNTIYF. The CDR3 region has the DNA TGTGCCAGGATGGAAGGAAACACCATATATTTT.

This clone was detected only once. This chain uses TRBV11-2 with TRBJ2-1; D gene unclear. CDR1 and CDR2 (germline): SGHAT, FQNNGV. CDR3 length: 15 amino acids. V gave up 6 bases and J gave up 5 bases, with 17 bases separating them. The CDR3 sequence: CASSPLVSPNNEQFF. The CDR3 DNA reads TGTGCCAGCAGTCCTCTCGTCTCCCCTAACAATGAGCAGTTCTTC.

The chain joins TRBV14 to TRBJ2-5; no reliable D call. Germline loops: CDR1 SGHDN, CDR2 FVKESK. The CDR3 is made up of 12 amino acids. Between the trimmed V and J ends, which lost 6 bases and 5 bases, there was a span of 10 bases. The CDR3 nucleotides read TGTGCCAGCAGTCCCCAAGGGGAGACCCAGTACTTC. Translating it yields CASSPQGETQYF.

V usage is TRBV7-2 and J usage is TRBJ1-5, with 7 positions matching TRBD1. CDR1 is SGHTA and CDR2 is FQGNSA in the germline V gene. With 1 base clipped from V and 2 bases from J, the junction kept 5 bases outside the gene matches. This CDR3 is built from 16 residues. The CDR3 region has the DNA TGTGCCAGCAGCTTAGGCGTAGGGGGCCGCAATCAGCCCCAGCATTTT. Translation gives CASSLGVGGRNQPQHF.

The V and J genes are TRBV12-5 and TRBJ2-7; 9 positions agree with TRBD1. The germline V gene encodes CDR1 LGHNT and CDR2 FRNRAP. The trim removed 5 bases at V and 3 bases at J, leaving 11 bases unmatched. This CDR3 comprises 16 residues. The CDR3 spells CASGPRAGTGYYEQYF. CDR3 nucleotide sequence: TGTGCTAGTGGTCCCCGGGCGGGGACAGGGTACTACGAGCAGTACTTC.

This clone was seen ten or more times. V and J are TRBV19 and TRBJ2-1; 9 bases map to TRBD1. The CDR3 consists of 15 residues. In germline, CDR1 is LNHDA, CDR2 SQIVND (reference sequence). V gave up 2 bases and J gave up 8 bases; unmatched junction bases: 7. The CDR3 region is CASSITGQGIHEQFF. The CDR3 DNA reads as TGTGCCAGTAGTATAACCGGACAGGGGATCCATGAGCAGTTCTTC.

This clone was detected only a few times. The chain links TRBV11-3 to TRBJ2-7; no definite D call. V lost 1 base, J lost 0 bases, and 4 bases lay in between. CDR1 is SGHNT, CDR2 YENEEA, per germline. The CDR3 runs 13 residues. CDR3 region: CASSLVDSYEQYF. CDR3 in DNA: TGTGCCAGCAGCTTAGTCGACTCCTACGAGCAGTACTTC.

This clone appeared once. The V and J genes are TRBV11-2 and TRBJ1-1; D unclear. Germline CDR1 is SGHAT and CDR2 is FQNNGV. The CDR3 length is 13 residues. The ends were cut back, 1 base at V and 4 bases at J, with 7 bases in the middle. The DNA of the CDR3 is TGTGCCAGCAGCTTAGCGGAAGGCACTGAAGCTTTCTTT. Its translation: CASSLAEGTEAFF.

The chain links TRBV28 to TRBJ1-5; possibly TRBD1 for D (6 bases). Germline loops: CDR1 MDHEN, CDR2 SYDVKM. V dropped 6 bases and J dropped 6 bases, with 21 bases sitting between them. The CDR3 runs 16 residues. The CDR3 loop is CASSPPGTSGVQPQHF. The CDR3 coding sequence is TGTGCCAGCAGCCCCCCAGGGACGTCAGGGGTTCAGCCCCAGCATTTT.

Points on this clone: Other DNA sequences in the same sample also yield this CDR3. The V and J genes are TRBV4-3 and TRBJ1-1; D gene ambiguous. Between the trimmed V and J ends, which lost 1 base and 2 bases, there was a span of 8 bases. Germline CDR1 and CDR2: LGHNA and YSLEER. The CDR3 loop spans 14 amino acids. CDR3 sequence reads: CASSQVRGNTEAFF. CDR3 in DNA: TGCGCCAGCAGCCAAGTCCGTGGAAACACTGAAGCTTTCTTT.

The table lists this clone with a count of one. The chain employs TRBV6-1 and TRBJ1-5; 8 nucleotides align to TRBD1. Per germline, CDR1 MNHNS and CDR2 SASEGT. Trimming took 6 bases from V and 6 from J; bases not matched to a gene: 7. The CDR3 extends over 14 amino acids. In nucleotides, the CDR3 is TGTGCCAGCAGGACGACAGGGGTTGGTCAGCCCCAGCATTTT. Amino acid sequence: CASRTTGVGQPQHF.

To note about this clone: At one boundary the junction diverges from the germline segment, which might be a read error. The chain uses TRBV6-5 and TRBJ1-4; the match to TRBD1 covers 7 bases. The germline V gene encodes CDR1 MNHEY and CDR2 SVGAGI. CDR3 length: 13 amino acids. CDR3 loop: CASSYSSAGGEIF. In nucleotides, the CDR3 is TGTGCCAGCAGTTACTCGTCGGCAGGGGGGGAGATTTTT.

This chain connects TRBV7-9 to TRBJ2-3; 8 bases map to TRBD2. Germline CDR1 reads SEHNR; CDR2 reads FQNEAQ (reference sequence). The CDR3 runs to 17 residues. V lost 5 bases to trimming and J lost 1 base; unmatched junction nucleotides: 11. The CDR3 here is CASSPRGLAGRTDTQYF. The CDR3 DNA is TGTGCCAGCAGCCCGAGGGGATTAGCGGGACGCACAGATACGCAGTATTTT. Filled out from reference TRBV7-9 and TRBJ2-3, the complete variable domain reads DTGVSQNPRHKITKRGQNVTFRCDPISEHNRLYWYRQTLGQGPEFLTYFQNEAQLEKSRLLSDRFSAERPKGSFSTLEIQRTEQGDSAMYLCASSPRGLAGRTDTQYFGPGTRLTVL.

The CDR3 reads CASSSGSGSQETQYF. For the CDR3, the DNA is TGTGCCAGCAGCTCCGGGAGCGGCAGCCAAGAGACCCAGTACTTC. The V call is TRBV5-4, the J call TRBJ2-5, with a weak D call TRBD2 (6 bases). The CDR3 consists of 15 residues. The V end was cut by 3 bases, the J end by 1 base, with 13 bases between. Germline-derived CDR1 and CDR2 are SGHNT and YYREEE (reference sequence).